Included here is one T cell receptor (beta chain) sequence, with context. This entry is derived from a study of blood T cell repertoires in COVID-19. About the study: The United States, Italy and Spain were the sources of the acute and convalescent COVID-19 samples.

Profiled with immunoSEQ multiplex PCR; TCRdb holds only in-frame clones, not every one. The data contain 45,000 to 65,000 clones, more than 90% of them singletons. The specimen was peripheral blood. The receptor was derived from a man aged 50 to 60 with acute or convalescent COVID-19.

CDR3 coding DNA: TGTGCCAGCAGCTTCGACAGGAACACCGGGGAGCTGTTTTTT. It is translated as CASSFDRNTGELFF. The genes are TRBV5-6 and TRBJ2-2, with D maybe TRBD1 (5 bases). The CDR3 loop spans 14 amino acids. Germline CDR1 reads SGHDT; CDR2 reads YYEEEE. The V end was cut by 2 bases, the J end by 1 base, with 6 bases between.